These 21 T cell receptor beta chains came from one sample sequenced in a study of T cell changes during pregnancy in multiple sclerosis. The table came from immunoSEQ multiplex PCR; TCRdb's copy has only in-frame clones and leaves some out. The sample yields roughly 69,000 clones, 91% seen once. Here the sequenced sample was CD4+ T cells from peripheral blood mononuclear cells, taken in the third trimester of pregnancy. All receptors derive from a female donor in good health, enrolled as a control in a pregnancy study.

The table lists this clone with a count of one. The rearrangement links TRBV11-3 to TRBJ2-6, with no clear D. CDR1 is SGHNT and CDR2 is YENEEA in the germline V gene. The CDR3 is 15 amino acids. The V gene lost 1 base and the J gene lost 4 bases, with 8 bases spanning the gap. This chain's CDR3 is CASSLGSLGANVLTF. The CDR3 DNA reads TGTGCCAGCAGCTTAGGTTCTCTGGGGGCCAACGTCCTGACTTTC.

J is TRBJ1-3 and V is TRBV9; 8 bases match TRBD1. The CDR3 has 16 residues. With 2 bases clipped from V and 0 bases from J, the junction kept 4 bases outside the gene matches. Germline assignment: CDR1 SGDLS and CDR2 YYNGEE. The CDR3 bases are TGTGCCAGCAGCGTGGGACAGGTGAGCTCTGGAAACACCATATATTTT. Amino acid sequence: CASSVGQVSSGNTIYF.

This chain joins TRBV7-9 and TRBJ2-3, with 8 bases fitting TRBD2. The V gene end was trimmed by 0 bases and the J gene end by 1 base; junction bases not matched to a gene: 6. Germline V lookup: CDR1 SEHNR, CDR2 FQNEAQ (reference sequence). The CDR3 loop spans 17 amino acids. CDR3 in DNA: TGTGCCAGCAGCTTAGCCTGGGCGGGGGGAGGCACAGATACGCAGTATTTT. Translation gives CASSLAWAGGGTDTQYF.

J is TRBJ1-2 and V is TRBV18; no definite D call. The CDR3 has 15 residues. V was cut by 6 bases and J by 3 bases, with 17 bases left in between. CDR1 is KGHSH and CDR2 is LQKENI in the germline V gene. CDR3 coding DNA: TGTGCCAGCTCCCCTAGCCAAGGGCCTGACTATGGCTACACCTTC. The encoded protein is CASSPSQGPDYGYTF.

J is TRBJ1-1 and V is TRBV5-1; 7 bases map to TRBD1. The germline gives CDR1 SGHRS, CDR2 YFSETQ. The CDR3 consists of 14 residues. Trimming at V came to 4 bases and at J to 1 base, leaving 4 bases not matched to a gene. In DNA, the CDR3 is TGCGCCAGCAGCCCTCAGGGGGGGAACACTGAAGCTTTCTTT. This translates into CASSPQGGNTEAFF. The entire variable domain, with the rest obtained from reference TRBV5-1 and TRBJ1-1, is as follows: KAGVTQTPRYLIKTRGQQVTLSCSPISGHRSVSWYQQTPGQGLQFLFEYFSETQRNKGNFPGRFSGRQFSNSRSEMNVSTLELGDSALYLCASSPQGGNTEAFFGQGTRLTVV.

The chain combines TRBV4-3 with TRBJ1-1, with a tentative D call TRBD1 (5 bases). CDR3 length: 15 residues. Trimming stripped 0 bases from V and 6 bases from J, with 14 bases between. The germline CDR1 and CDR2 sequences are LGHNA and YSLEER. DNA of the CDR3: TGCGCCAGCAGCCAAGAATACGGGGGTTACGCTGAAGCTTTCTTT. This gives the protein CASSQEYGGYAEAFF.

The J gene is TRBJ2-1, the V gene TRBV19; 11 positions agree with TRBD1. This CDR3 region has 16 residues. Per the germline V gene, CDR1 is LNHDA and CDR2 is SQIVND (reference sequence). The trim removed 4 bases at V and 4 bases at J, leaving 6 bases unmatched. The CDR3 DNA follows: TGTGCCAGTAGTAGGACAGGGGGCGGGTCTTACAATGAGCAGTTCTTC. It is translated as CASSRTGGGSYNEQFF.

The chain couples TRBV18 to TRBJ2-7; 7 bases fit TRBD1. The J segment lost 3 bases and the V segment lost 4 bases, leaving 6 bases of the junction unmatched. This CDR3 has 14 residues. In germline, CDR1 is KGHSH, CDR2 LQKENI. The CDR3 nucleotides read TGTGCCAGCTCACACGGGACAGAGAGCTACGAGCAGTACTTC. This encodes CASSHGTESYEQYF.

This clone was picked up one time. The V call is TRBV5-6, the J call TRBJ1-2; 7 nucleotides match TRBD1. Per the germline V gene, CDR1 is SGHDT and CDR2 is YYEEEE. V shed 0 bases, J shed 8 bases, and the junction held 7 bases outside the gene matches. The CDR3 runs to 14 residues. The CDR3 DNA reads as TGTGCCAGCAGCTTGGCGGACAGGTCGTACGGCTACACCTTC. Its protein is CASSLADRSYGYTF.

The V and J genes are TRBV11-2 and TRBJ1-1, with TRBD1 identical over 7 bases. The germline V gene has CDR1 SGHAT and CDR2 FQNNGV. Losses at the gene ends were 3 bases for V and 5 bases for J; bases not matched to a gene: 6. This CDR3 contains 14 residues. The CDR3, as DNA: TGTGCCAGCAGCTTCACAGGGGAAGGAACTGAAGCTTTCTTT. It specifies CASSFTGEGTEAFF.

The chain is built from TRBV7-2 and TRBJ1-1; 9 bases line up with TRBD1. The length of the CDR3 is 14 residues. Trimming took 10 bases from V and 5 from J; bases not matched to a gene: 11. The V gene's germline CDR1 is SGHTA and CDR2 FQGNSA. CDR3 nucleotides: TGTGCCACCGACTCGACAGGGGGTGGAACTGAAGCTTTCTTT. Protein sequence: CATDSTGGGTEAFF.

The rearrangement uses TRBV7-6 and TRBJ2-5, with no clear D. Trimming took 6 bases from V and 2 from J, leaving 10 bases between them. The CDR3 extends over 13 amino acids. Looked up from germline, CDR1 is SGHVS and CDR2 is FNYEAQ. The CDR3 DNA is TGTGCCAGCAGTCGAGGTGTACAAGAGACCCAGTACTTC. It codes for CASSRGVQETQYF. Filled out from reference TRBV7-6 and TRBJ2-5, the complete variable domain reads GAGVSQSPRYKVTKRGQDVALRCDPISGHVSLYWYRQALGQGPEFLTYFNYEAQQDKSGLPNDRFSAERPEGSISTLTIQRTEQRDSAMYRCASSRGVQETQYFGPGTRLLVL.

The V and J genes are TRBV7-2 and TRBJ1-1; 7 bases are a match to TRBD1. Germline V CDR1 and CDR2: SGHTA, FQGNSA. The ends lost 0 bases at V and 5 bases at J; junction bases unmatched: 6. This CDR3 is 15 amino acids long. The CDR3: CASSLAAQGETEAFF. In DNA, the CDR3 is TGTGCCAGCAGCTTAGCGGCGCAGGGGGAAACTGAAGCTTTCTTT.

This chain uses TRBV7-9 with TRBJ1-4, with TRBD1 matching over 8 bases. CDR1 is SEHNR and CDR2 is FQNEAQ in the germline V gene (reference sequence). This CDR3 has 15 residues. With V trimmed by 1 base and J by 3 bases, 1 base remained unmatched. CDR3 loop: CASSLVRGPNEKLFF. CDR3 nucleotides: TGTGCCAGCAGCTTAGTCAGGGGGCCTAATGAAAAACTGTTTTTT.

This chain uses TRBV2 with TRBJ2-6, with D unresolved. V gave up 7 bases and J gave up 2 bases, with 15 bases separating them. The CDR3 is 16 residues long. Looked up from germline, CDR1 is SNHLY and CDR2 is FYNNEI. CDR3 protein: CASNSLYLPGANVLTF. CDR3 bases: TGTGCCAGCAACAGCCTATATCTCCCTGGGGCCAACGTCCTGACTTTC.

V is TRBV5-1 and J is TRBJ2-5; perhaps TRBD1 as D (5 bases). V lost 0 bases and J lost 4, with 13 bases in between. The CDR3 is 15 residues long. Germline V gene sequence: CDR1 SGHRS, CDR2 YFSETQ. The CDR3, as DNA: TGCGCCAGCAGCTTGGGGGCCAGGGTAGGAGAGACCCAGTACTTC. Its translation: CASSLGARVGETQYF.

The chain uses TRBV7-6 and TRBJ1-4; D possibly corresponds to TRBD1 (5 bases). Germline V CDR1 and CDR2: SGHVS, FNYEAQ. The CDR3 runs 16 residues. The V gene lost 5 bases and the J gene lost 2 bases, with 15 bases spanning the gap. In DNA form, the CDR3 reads TGTGCCAGCAGCCCGGGGGGTAGCTTCACTAATGAAAAACTGTTTTTT. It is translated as CASSPGGSFTNEKLFF.

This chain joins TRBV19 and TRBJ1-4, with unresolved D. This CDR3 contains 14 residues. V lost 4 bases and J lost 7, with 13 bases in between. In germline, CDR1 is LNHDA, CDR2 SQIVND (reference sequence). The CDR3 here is CASSTRGGGEKLFF. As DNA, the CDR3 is TGTGCCAGTAGTACCCGGGGAGGCGGTGAAAAACTGTTTTTT.

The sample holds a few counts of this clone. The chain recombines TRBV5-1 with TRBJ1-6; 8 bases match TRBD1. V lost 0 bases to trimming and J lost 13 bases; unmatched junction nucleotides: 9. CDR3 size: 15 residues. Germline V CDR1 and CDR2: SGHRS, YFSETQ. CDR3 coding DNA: TGCGCCAGCAGCTTGGGGACAGGGACTCCTCGCCCCCTCCACTTT. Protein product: CASSLGTGTPRPLHF.

CDR3 DNA sequence: TGTGCCAGCAGTGAAGAGGTAGCGGAGACCCAGTACTTC. Amino acids: CASSEEVAETQYF. This rearrangement joins TRBV6-1 to TRBJ2-5; tentatively, D is TRBD2 (5 bases). Germline CDR1 is MNHNS and CDR2 is SASEGT. Trimming shortened V by 1 base and J by 5 bases, and 8 bases separated the two germline ends. The CDR3 loop spans 13 amino acids.

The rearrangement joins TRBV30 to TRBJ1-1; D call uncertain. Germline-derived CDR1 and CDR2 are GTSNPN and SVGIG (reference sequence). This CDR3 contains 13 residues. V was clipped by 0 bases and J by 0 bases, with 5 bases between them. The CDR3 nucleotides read TGTGCCTGGAGTGTAGCGATGAACACTGAAGCTTTCTTT. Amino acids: CAWSVAMNTEAFF. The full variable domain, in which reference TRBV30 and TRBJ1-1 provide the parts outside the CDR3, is SQTIHQWPATLVQPVGSPLSLECTVEGTSNPNLYWYRQAAGRGLQLLFYSVGIGQISSEVPQNLSASRPQDRQFILSSKKLLLSDSGFYLCAWSVAMNTEAFFGQGTRLTVV.